This TCR beta chain stems from a study of Ad26.COV2.S vaccination and SARS-CoV-2 variants (dated by TCRdb to the early 2020s). With respect to the entire study: Donors in the vaccine arm were drawn from COV1001, a multicentre, randomized, double-blind, placebo-controlled phase I-IIa trial testing Ad26.COV2.S in healthy adults. Dosing of Ad26.COV2.S was intramuscular, at either 5x10^10 or 1x10^11 viral particles, delivered as one shot or as two shots spaced 56 days apart. Trial participants were randomized into five groups of five, in which low-dose or high-dose Ad26.COV2.S was given once or twice, or placebo was given on both occasions. TCRbeta repertoire sequencing served as the tool for gauging how specific and how broad the SARS-CoV-2-reactive T cell receptors were following Ad26.COV2.S vaccination. Blinding of investigators to trial group allocation was maintained during experiments and outcome assessment. The TCR-sequenced set comprised around 30 samples: around 20 Ad26.COV2.S vaccine recipients, 5 placebo recipients and 8 SARS-CoV-2 convalescent individuals.

The immunoSEQ Assay was used to sequence TCRbeta CDR3 regions. After extraction, genomic DNA underwent amplification by bias-controlled multiplex PCR, followed by high-throughput sequencing. In the original analysis: To quantify the absolute abundance of every unique TCRbeta CDR3 region, sequences were collapsed and filtered. T cell fraction was estimated by normalizing TCRbeta template counts to usable DNA, which was measured by amplifying reference genes present in all nucleated cells. Repertoire TCRs were annotated as SARS-CoV-2-specific when V gene, CDR3 amino acid sequence and J gene were exactly matched to a known reactive TCR set. The reference SARS-CoV-2 TCR set was obtained from MIRA and was filtered for enrichment in COVID-19-positive ImmuneCODE repertoires, whereby public or cross-reactive TCRs were removed. Based on the MIRA antigens, annotated TCRs were further analysed at the level of specific ORF or position within ORF. Breadth was defined as the number of annotated unique rearrangements divided by the total number of unique productive rearrangements, and depth was defined as the summed frequency of the annotated unique rearrangements. Two-sided Wilcoxon rank-sum tests were used to compare TCR breadth between groups. This immuneACCESS table, as held by TCRdb, lists in-frame sequences with V and J called but not all clones. Of the missing ones, under half trace to an unresolved V gene in checked studies; the others have no known cause. V and J calls and clone size come straight from that table; D and trimming were deduced from the DNA. This sample is represented by 200,000 to 250,000 clones; 88% of them were singletons. About 11% of the sample goes to the ten largest clones.

The CDR3 runs 14 amino acids, cysteine and phenylalanine included. Left in the record is the CDR3 DNA by itself, 42 bases read in frame from the first base. Between the V and J ends, shortened by 0 bases and 3 bases respectively, the junction contains 9 bases. CDR1 and CDR2 are read off the germline V gene as SGHRS and YFSETQ. The treatment or condition label for this specimen denotes: roughly 19 received Ad26.COV2.S at low or high dose, single or two shots; about five received placebo; per-sample allocation not given. Repertoires of vaccine and placebo recipients were sequenced from samples collected on day 63 after the first injection. Cohort 1b enrolled around 24 adults aged 18-55 years at a single site in Boston, USA, between 29 July and 7 August 2020. As a vaccine, Ad26.COV2.S was a replication-incompetent adenovirus type 26 vector that expressed a prefusion-stabilized SARS-CoV-2 spike protein derived from the original Wuhan strain.

The investigation overall reported the following: After vaccination, spike-specific CD8+ and CD4+ T cell responses were reported to show substantial breadth. The authors noted that total T cell responses may have been underestimated by the TCR breadth and depth analyses. Spike-specific TCR breadth was higher in Ad26.COV2.S recipients than in placebo recipients (P = 0.0014). Vaccine and placebo recipients had similar non-spike TCR breadth, a finding consistent with the vaccine containing only spike. The study lacked the statistical power to compare responses across vaccine doses or regimens.

With regard to this clone: What antigen it recognizes has not been identified. Base qualities are not recorded, but no much larger clone differs from it by a single base.

This receptor was taken from a person aged 18-65 years who received the Ad26.COV2.S COVID-19 vaccine or a placebo. The sequence links TRBV5-1 to TRBJ2-5, with the D segment identity uncertain. Sequencing was performed on peripheral blood, taken in a trial of Ad26.COV2.S vaccine versus placebo. The base sequence is TGCGCCAGCAGCTTGGTGGTGGGTGAAGAGACCCAGTACTTC. Its protein reads: CASSLVVGEETQYF.